This T cell receptor (beta chain) was sequenced during a study of CD8 T cells in Susac syndrome. The authors carried out high-throughput sequencing of TCR beta. They applied it to CD8+ and CD4+ T cells obtained from blood. The multiple sclerosis controls were treatment-naive patients affected by stable or active relapsing-remitting disease. Negative isolation yielded the CD8+ and CD4+ T cells, while FACS enriched the TEMRA cells. Reverse transcription used roughly 0.45 to 1 ug RNA and random hexamers. Across 54 Vbeta and 13 Jbeta, TCR beta CDR3 was amplified with immunoSEQ multiplex PCR. TCRdb passed the immunoSEQ multiplex PCR reads through MiXCR, listing each CDR3 protein once. There are around 130,000 distinct CDR3 sequences in the sample; around 80% occur only once, and roughly 0.5% lies in the top ten. The CDR3 spans 15 residues. The V gene lost 5 bases and the J gene lost 1 base, with 11 bases spanning the gap. CDR1 is LNHNV, CDR2 YYDKDF, per germline (reference sequence).

This chain links TRBV15 with TRBJ2-2; the D gene is possibly TRBD2 (5 bases). The sequence was collected from a human donor with multiple sclerosis. The sample consisted of CD8+ T cells from PBMCs. The CDR3 DNA reads as TGTGCCACCAGCGCGCATCGGGGGAACACCGGGGAGCTGTTTTTT. This codes for CATSAHRGNTGELFF.